One and the same sample provided the 20 T cell receptor beta chains below, sequenced in a study of response to subunit inactivated influenza vaccine. TCRdb redid the calling of the RT-PCR reads with MiXCR, one entry per CDR3 protein. The data hold around 480,000 distinct CDR3 sequences, with approximately 17% observed a single time. Sequenced here: CD4+ T cells sorted from PBMCs, sampled about 23 months after vaccination. The source is a man between 50 and 75 years old who received an inactivated influenza vaccine.

This chain connects TRBV24-1 to TRBJ2-3, with D possibly being TRBD1 (6 bases). The V gene lost 3 bases and the J gene lost 1 base, with 13 bases spanning the gap. The CDR3 has 16 residues. Germline lookup yields CDR1 KGHDR and CDR2 SFDVKD. CDR3 in amino acids: CATSDLHRDRTDTQYF. In DNA, the CDR3 is TGTGCCACCAGTGATCTTCACAGGGACCGCACAGATACGCAGTATTTT.

This rearrangement joins TRBV12-3 or TRBV12-4 to TRBJ2-3; D tentatively reads TRBD1 or TRBD2 (5 bases each). The CDR3 has 16 residues. Trimming removed 4 bases at V and 3 bases at J, with 17 bases between. The CDR3 spells CASSSILGAATDTQYF. DNA of the CDR3: TGTGCCAGCAGTTCAATACTAGGGGCGGCTACAGATACGCAGTATTTT.

This clonotype was seen just once. The rearrangement links TRBV9 to TRBJ2-2; 9 positions agree with TRBD1. The J segment lost 3 bases and the V segment lost 3 bases, leaving 3 bases of the junction unmatched. The CDR3 covers 15 residues. The germline CDR1 and CDR2 sequences are SGDLS and YYNGEE. CDR3 coding DNA: TGTGCCAGCAGCGCGACAGGGGGTTACACCGGGGAGCTGTTTTTT. It is translated as CASSATGGYTGELFF. The whole variable domain, remainder taken from reference TRBV9 and TRBJ2-2, is DSGVTQTPKHLITATGQRVTLRCSPRSGDLSVYWYQQSLDQGLQFLIQYYNGEERAKGNILERFSAQQFPDLHSELNLSSLELGDSALYFCASSATGGYTGELFFGEGSRLTVL.

The V call is TRBV9, the J call TRBJ2-2; maybe TRBD1 (6 bases). The CDR3 is 14 residues long. The germline V gene has CDR1 SGDLS and CDR2 YYNGEE. V dropped 0 bases and J dropped 14 bases, with 17 bases sitting between them. CDR3 residues: CASSVEAGGRVLFF. DNA for the CDR3: TGTGCCAGCAGCGTAGAAGCTGGGGGCCGCGTCCTGTTTTTT.

This clonotype was observed a handful of times. The chain uses TRBV19 and TRBJ2-2; the D call may be TRBD1 or TRBD2 (6 bases each). Trimming shortened V by 3 bases and J by 5 bases, and 16 bases separated the two germline ends. The CDR3 covers 16 residues. Germline V gene data show CDR1 as LNHDA and CDR2 as SQIVND (reference sequence). This chain's CDR3 is CASSILTGAGTGELFF. CDR3 sequence (DNA): TGTGCCAGTAGTATCCTGACAGGTGCGGGGACCGGGGAGCTGTTTTTT.

This clonotype has just one count. The CDR3 spells CASQILNEQFF. CDR3 in DNA: TGCGCCAGCCAGATACTTAATGAGCAGTTCTTC. The chain combines TRBV10-2 with TRBJ2-1; D remains ambiguous. The V gene's germline CDR1 is WSHSY and CDR2 SAAADI. Trimming took off 8 bases at V and 7 bases at J, with 9 bases between the two ends. This CDR3 spans 11 amino acids.

The table lists this clonotype with many counts. The V call is TRBV19, the J call TRBJ2-3; 8 bases line up with TRBD1. Trimming removed 5 bases from V and 2 bases from J; junction bases left unmatched: 6. The CDR3 has 15 residues. The germline gives CDR1 LNHDA, CDR2 SQIVND (reference sequence). The CDR3, as DNA: TGTGCCAGTAGTGGGACAGGAAGTCCCACAGATACGCAGTATTTT. This encodes CASSGTGSPTDTQYF.

J is TRBJ2-3 and V is TRBV3-1; 7 nucleotides match TRBD1. The length of the CDR3 is 16 residues. V lost 4 bases and J lost 3; bases outside the gene matches: 10. Germline V gene lookup returns CDR1 LGHDT and CDR2 YNNKEL (reference sequence). The CDR3 coding sequence is TGTGCCAGCAGCCCTCTCGGTCCAGGGGGAACAGATACGCAGTATTTT. It codes for CASSPLGPGGTDTQYF.

This clonotype was counted many times. The chain uses TRBV5-1 and TRBJ1-5; D possibly corresponds to TRBD1 (5 bases). The CDR3 is 13 residues long. The V and J ends lost 4 bases and 11 bases respectively, with 16 bases between them. CDR1 is SGHRS and CDR2 is YFSETQ in the germline V gene. CDR3 loop: CASSPLLGGSQHF. As DNA, the CDR3 is TGCGCCAGCAGCCCCCTTCTGGGGGGTTCCCAGCATTTT.

The V gene is TRBV30, the J gene TRBJ2-7; weak D call: TRBD1 (5 bases). Per germline, CDR1 GTSNPN and CDR2 SVGIG (reference sequence). V was pared by 0 bases and J by 3 bases, with 9 bases between. This CDR3 comprises 13 residues. The CDR3 nucleotides are TGTGCCTGGAGTGTAGGGGTTCTCTACGAGCAGTACTTC. Residues: CAWSVGVLYEQYF.

This rearrangement joins TRBV3-1 to TRBJ2-5, with D possibly TRBD1 on 6 matching bases. The V gene lost 5 bases and the J gene lost 3 bases, with 10 bases spanning the gap. This CDR3 is 13 amino acids long. The germline V gene has CDR1 LGHDT and CDR2 YNNKEL (reference sequence). As DNA, the CDR3 is TGTGCCAGCAGCTACAGGGCCGAAGAGACCCAGTACTTC. It is translated as CASSYRAEETQYF.

A few counts support this clonotype. The J gene is TRBJ2-7, the V gene TRBV6-1; 8 nucleotides agree with TRBD2. The CDR3 runs 14 residues. Trimming took 10 bases from V and 3 from J; bases not matched to a gene: 11. Germline V gene sequence: CDR1 MNHNS, CDR2 SASEGT. The CDR3: CATSPSLAVYEQYF. In nucleotides, the CDR3 is TGTGCCACCTCACCTTCACTAGCGGTCTACGAGCAGTACTTC.

Here the CDR3 reads CASIPGDSGYEQYF. In DNA, the CDR3 is TGTGCCAGCATTCCAGGGGATAGTGGGTACGAGCAGTACTTC. V usage is TRBV28 and J usage is TRBJ2-7; TRBD1 is a possible D gene (6 bases). CDR3 length: 14 residues. Looked up from germline, CDR1 is MDHEN and CDR2 is SYDVKM. V was pared by 7 bases and J by 4 bases, with 17 bases between.

The chain recombines TRBV30 with TRBJ1-5; D gene uncertain. The CDR3 has 14 amino acids. V was shortened by 1 base and J by 7 bases, with 14 bases between the two germline ends. Per the germline V gene, CDR1 is GTSNPN and CDR2 is SVGIG (reference sequence). The CDR3, as DNA: TGTGCCTGGAGTGGCCCGGGGAATTGGCAGCCCCAGCATTTT. The encoded protein is CAWSGPGNWQPQHF.

This clonotype came up once. This sequence joins TRBV28 and TRBJ2-7, with 7 bases that match TRBD2. The length of the CDR3 is 15 residues. Germline CDR1 reads MDHEN; CDR2 reads SYDVKM. V trimming: 6 bases; J trimming: 2 bases; junction bases outside the gene matches: 10. In DNA form, the CDR3 reads TGTGCCAGCAGGCCCCCCACTAGCGACGCCTACGAGCAGTACTTC. This codes for CASRPPTSDAYEQYF.

In its sample, this clonotype was seen many times. This rearrangement joins TRBV6-2 or TRBV6-3 to TRBJ1-5; no clear D. Per germline, CDR1 MNHEY and CDR2 SVGEGT. The CDR3 is 16 residues long. V lost 3 bases and J lost 1, with 13 bases in between. In nucleotides, the CDR3 is TGTGCCAGCAGTTATTTGGGGATGAGGAGCAATCAGCCCCAGCATTTT. Translated, it gives CASSYLGMRSNQPQHF.

This chain uses TRBV12-3 or TRBV12-4 with TRBJ1-2; 10 nucleotides line up with TRBD1. This CDR3 contains 15 residues. V dropped 5 bases and J dropped 4; count of bases not matched to a gene: 7. This CDR3 is CASSRDGTGVYGYTF. The CDR3, as DNA: TGTGCCAGCAGTCGAGACGGGACAGGGGTCTATGGCTACACCTTC.

This chain joins TRBV12-3 or TRBV12-4 and TRBJ2-6; no definite D call. The CDR3 contains 12 residues. Trimming pared 8 bases from V and 2 bases from J, leaving 4 bases between. The CDR3 bases are TGTGCCAGCGGGACTGGGGCCAACGTCCTGACTTTC. Translated, it gives CASGTGANVLTF.

The CDR3 loop reads CASTWDQVAKNIQYF. CDR3 in DNA: TGTGCCAGCACTTGGGACCAAGTAGCCAAAAACATTCAGTACTTC. The rearrangement links TRBV12-3 or TRBV12-4 to TRBJ2-4; D tentatively fits TRBD1 or TRBD2 (5 bases each). The CDR3 loop spans 15 amino acids. The V gene lost 7 bases and the J gene lost 0 bases, with 13 bases spanning the gap.

In this sample, this clonotype turned up a few times. The genes are TRBV12-3 or TRBV12-4 and TRBJ1-2; TRBD1 is a possible D gene (5 bases). Between the trimmed V and J ends, which lost 5 bases and 4 bases, there was a span of 17 bases. This CDR3 comprises 15 residues. The CDR3 is CASSLGHKNSYGYTF. Written as DNA, the CDR3 is TGTGCCAGCAGTCTCGGACACAAAAATAGCTATGGCTACACCTTC.